This T cell receptor beta chain emerged from a study of regulatory T cells in long-lasting Graves disease. Time point denoted: newly diagnosed GD, antithyroid drugs for less than 3 months. Isolated PBMC RNA provided the starting material for the TCR library. In germline, CDR1 is DFQATT, CDR2 SNEGSKA (reference sequence). This CDR3 comprises 14 residues. V was shortened by 0 bases and J by 6 bases, with 12 bases between the two germline ends. Sequencing libraries for TCR beta were prepared with iRepertoire HTBI primers and Arm-PCR of CDR3 regions. TCRdb independently ran MiXCR on the multiplex PCR reads; one entry per CDR3 protein. Of approximately 560,000 distinct CDR3 sequences listed, about 15% were seen once; the top ten hold around 11%. The same sample was also studied in work on T cells in Graves' hyperthyroidism and ophthalmopathy. That source adds: A first-round RT-PCR of the TCR CDR3 used the HTBI primer set.

This chain links TRBV20-1 with TRBJ1-5, with D tentatively TRBD1 (6 bases). The sample was peripheral blood mononuclear cells (PBMCs), taken at new diagnosis, from a patient treated with antithyroid drugs. The sequence came from a man between 18 and 35 years old with Graves disease. The CDR3 here is CSARDPRGGQPQHF. Written as DNA, the CDR3 is TGCAGTGCTAGAGATCCCAGGGGTGGTCAGCCCCAGCATTTT.